A selection of T cell receptor beta chains follows, all from one sample in a study of blood T cell repertoires in COVID-19. Clones were read by immunoSEQ multiplex PCR, and TCRdb kept only the in-frame ones, dropping some. The sample lists hundreds of thousands of clones, roughly four fifths occurring once. The sequenced material came from PBMCs or T cells enriched from blood (not recorded which). Receptors were obtained from a woman aged 40 to 50 who had been exposed to COVID-19. The CDR3 runs from the conserved cysteine through the conserved F or W. Rows may omit the clone size; those that give it use once, few, many or a size class.

size | J | V | CDR3
. | TRBJ2-3 | TRBV4-2 | CASSQAGSGLAGGLADTQYF
. | TRBJ2-1 | TRBV7-2 | CASSLYRASNEQFF
. | TRBJ2-7 | TRBV7-9 | CASSHDTLGTYEQYF
. | TRBJ2-3 | TRBV11-3 | CASSFRGTDTQYF
. | TRBJ2-7 | TRBV7-9 | CASSPGPREQYF
few | TRBJ2-7 | TRBV30 | CAWSVGLAGFEQYF
. | TRBJ2-3 | TRBV24-1 | CATSEGTSGDDTQYF
. | TRBJ1-1 | TRBV6-5 | CASRPDSEAFF
. | TRBJ2-1 | TRBV18 | CASSPTSGARRNEQFF
. | TRBJ2-2 | TRBV7-9 | CASSLRGGRNTGELFF
. | TRBJ1-3 | TRBV4-1 | CASTPGHPFSGNTIYF
. | TRBJ1-2 | TRBV27 | CASRAGDGYTF
. | TRBJ1-1 | TRBV11-3 | CASSDQGNTEAFF